This T cell receptor (beta chain) was found in a study of T-cell memory formation after mild COVID-19. Study-wide results and limits: Contracting CD8+ clones were enriched in EMRA, CD4+ mainly in CM and EM.

A remark on this clonotype: Antigen specificity is unknown.

cDNA libraries for TCR alpha and TCR beta, carrying sample barcodes and UMIs, came from 5'RACE with constant-segment primers. One entry per CDR3 protein, called by TCRdb with MiXCR from the 5' RACE reads. Of around 420,000 distinct CDR3 sequences listed, approximately 24% are singletons. This CDR3 is built from 16 residues. Looked up from germline, CDR1 is MNHEY and CDR2 is SVGEGT. V was trimmed by 5 bases and J by 3 bases, leaving 17 bases between them. This clonotype was obtained from an adult woman who had mild COVID-19 (a few samples of this study predate the infection). Cell type and time point are not known. The source material was PBMCs or a T cell subset sorted from them (not recorded which). The chain joins TRBV6-2 or TRBV6-3 to TRBJ2-1; D is possibly TRBD1 (6 bases). The CDR3 protein is CASSRRQEDFYNEQFF. The CDR3 DNA reads as TGTGCCAGCAGTCGGCGACAGGAGGACTTCTACAATGAGCAGTTCTTC.